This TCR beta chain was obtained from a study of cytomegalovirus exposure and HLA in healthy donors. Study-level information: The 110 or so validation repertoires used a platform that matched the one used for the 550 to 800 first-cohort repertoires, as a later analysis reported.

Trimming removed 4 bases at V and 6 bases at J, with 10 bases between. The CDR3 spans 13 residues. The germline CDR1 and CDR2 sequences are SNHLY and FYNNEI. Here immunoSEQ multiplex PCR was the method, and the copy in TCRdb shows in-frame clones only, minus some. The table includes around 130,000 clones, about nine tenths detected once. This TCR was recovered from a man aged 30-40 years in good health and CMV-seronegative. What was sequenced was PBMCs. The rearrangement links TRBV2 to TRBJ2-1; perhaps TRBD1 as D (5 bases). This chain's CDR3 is CASSGGRGNEQFF. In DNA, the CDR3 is TGTGCCAGCAGTGGTGGAAGGGGCAATGAGCAGTTCTTC.